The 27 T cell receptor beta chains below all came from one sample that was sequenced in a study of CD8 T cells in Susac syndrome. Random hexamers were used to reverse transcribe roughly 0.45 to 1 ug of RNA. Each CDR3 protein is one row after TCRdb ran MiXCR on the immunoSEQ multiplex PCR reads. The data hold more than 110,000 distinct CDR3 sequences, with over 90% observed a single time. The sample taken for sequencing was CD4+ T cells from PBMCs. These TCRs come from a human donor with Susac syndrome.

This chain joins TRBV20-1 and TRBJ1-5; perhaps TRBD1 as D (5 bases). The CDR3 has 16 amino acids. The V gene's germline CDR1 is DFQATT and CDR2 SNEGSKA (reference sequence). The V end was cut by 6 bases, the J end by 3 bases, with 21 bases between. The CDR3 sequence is CSATYGGVVDNQPQHF. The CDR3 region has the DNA TGCAGTGCCACCTACGGGGGGGTCGTTGACAATCAGCCCCAGCATTTT.

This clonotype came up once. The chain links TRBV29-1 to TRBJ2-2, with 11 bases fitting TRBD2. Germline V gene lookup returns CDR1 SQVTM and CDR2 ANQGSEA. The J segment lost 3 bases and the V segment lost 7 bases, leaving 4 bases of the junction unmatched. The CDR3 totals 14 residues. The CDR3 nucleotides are TGCAGCGCCGGACTAGCGGGCCACACCGGGGAGCTGTTTTTT. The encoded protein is CSAGLAGHTGELFF.

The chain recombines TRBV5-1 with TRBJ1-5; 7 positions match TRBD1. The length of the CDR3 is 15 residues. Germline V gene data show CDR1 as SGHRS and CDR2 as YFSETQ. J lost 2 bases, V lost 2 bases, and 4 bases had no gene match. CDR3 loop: CASSLGGVGNQPQHF. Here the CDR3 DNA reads TGCGCCAGCAGCTTAGGGGGCGTGGGCAATCAGCCCCAGCATTTT. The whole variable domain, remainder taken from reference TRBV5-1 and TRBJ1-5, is KAGVTQTPRYLIKTRGQQVTLSCSPISGHRSVSWYQQTPGQGLQFLFEYFSETQRNKGNFPGRFSGRQFSNSRSEMNVSTLELGDSALYLCASSLGGVGNQPQHFGDGTRLSIL.

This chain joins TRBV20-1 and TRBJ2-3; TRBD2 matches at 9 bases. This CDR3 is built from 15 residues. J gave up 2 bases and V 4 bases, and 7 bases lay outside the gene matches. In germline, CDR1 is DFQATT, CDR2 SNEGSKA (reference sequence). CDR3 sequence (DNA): TGCAGTGCTAACTCAGCTAGCGGGACCACAGATACGCAGTATTTT. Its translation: CSANSASGTTDTQYF.

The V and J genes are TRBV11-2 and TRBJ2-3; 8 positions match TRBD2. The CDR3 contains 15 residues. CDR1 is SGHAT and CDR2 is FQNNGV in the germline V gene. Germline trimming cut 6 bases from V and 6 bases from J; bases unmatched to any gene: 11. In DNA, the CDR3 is TGTGCCAGCAGTCCTGACGGGAGGGCCGGGGATACGCAGTATTTT. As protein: CASSPDGRAGDTQYF.

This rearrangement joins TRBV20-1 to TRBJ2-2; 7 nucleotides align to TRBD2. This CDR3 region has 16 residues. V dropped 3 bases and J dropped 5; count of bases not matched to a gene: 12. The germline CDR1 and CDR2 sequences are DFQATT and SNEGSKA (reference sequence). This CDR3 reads CSARGTGLERTGELFF. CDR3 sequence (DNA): TGCAGTGCTAGGGGGACCGGACTAGAACGTACCGGGGAGCTGTTTTTT.

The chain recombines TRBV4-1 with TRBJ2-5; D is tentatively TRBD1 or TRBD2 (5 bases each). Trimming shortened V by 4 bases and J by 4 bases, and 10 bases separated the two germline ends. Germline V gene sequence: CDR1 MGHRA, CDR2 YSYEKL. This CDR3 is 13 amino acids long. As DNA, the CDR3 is TGCGCCAGCAGCCGGACCGGGGCAGAGACCCAGTACTTC. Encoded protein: CASSRTGAETQYF.

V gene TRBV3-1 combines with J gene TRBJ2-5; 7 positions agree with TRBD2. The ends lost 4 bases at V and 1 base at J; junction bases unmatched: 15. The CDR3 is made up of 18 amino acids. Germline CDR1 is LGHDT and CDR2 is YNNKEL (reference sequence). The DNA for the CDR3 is TGTGCCAGCAGCCCATACCTGATTGGCGGGAGAGGCCAAGAGACCCAGTACTTC. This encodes CASSPYLIGGRGQETQYF.

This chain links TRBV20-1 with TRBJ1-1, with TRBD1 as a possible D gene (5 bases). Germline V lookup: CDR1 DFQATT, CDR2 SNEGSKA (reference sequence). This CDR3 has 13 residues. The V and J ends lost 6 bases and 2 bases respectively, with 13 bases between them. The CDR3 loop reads CSASTQANTEAFF. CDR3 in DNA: TGCAGTGCAAGCACACAGGCTAACACTGAAGCTTTCTTT.

The CDR3 DNA follows: TGCAGCGTGGAGATTAACAGGGGTGAGACCCAGTACTTC. Its translation: CSVEINRGETQYF. This chain uses TRBV29-1 with TRBJ2-5; 7 positions match TRBD1. CDR1 SQVTM and CDR2 ANQGSEA come from the germline V gene. V gave up 6 bases and J gave up 5 bases; unmatched junction bases: 9. This CDR3 is built from 13 residues.

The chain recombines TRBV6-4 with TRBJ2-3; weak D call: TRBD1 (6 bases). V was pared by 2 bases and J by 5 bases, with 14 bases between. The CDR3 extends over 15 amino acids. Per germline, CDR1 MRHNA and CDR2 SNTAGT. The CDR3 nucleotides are TGTGCCAGCAGTGACGGACTCTCGGGACAAGATACGCAGTATTTT. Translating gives CASSDGLSGQDTQYF.

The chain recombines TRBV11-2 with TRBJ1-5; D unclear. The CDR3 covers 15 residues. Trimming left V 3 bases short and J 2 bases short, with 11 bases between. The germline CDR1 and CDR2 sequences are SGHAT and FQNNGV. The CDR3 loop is CASSLTGDGNQPQHF. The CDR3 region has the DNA TGTGCCAGCAGCTTGACCGGGGATGGCAATCAGCCCCAGCATTTT. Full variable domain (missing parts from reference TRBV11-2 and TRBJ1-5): EAGVAQSPRYKIIEKRQSVAFWCNPISGHATLYWYQQILGQGPKLLIQFQNNGVVDDSQLPKDRFSAERLKGVDSTLKIQPAKLEDSAVYLCASSLTGDGNQPQHFGDGTRLSIL.

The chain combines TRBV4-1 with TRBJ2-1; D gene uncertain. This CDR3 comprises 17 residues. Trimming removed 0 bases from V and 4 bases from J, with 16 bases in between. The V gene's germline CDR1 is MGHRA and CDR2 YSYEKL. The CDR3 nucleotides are TGCGCCAGCAGCCAAGATGTGTTGGGAAAACGTTACAATGAGCAGTTCTTC. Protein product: CASSQDVLGKRYNEQFF.

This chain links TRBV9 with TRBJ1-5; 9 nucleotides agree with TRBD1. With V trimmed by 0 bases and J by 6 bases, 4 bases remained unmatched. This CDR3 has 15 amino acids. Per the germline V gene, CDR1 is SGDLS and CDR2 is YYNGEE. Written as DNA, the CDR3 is TGTGCCAGCAGCGTAGACGGGACAGGGTCTCAGCCCCAGCATTTT. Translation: CASSVDGTGSQPQHF.

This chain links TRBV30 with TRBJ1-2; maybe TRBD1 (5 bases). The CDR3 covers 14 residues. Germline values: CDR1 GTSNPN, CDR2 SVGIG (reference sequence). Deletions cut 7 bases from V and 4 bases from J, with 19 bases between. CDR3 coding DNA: TGTGCCTTCGTGCGGGCAGGGCTTCTCTATGGCTACACCTTC. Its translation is CAFVRAGLLYGYTF.

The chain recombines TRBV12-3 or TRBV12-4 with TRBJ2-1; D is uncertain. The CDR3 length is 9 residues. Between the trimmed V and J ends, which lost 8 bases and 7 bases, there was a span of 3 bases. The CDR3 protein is CASWNEQFF. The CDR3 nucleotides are TGTGCCAGCTGGAATGAGCAGTTCTTC.

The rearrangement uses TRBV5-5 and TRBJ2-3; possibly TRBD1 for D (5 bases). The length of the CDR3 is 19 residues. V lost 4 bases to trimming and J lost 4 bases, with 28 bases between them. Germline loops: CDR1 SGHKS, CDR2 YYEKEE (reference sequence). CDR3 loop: CASSLKGASGPRRSDTQYF. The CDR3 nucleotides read TGTGCCAGCAGCCTCAAAGGGGCGTCCGGTCCCCGAAGATCAGATACGCAGTATTTT.

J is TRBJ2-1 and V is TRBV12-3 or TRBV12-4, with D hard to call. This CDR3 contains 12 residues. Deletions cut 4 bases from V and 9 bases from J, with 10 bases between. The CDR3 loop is CASSWARPEQFF. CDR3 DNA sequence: TGTGCCAGCAGTTGGGCGAGGCCTGAGCAGTTCTTC.

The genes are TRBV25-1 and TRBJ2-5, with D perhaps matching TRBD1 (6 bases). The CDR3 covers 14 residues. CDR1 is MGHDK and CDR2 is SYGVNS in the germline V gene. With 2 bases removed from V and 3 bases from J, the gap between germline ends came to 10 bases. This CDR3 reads CASSERTEEETQYF. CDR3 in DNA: TGTGCCAGCAGTGAAAGGACAGAGGAAGAGACCCAGTACTTC.

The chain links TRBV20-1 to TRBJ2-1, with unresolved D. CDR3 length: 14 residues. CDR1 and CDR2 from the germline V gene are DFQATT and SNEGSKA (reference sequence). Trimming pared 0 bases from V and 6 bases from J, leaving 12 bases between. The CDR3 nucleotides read TGCAGTGCTAGAGACCCCCTCGGCCCCAATGAGCAGTTCTTC. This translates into CSARDPLGPNEQFF.

The chain's CDR3 is CASSAAGSTEAFF. The CDR3, as DNA: TGTGCCAGCAGCGCCGCAGGGAGTACTGAAGCTTTCTTT. The chain uses TRBV9 and TRBJ1-1, with a tentative D call TRBD1 (5 bases). This CDR3 comprises 13 residues. Germline values: CDR1 SGDLS, CDR2 YYNGEE. V lost 3 bases and J lost 5, with 11 bases in between. Combining the CDR3 with reference TRBV9 and TRBJ1-1 gives the whole variable domain DSGVTQTPKHLITATGQRVTLRCSPRSGDLSVYWYQQSLDQGLQFLIQYYNGEERAKGNILERFSAQQFPDLHSELNLSSLELGDSALYFCASSAAGSTEAFFGQGTRLTVV.

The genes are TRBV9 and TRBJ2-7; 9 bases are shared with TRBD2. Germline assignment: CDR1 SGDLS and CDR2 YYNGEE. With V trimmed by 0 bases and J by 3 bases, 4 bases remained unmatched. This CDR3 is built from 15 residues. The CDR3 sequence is CASSVDSGRSYEQYF. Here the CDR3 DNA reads TGTGCCAGCAGCGTAGATAGCGGGAGAAGCTACGAGCAGTACTTC.

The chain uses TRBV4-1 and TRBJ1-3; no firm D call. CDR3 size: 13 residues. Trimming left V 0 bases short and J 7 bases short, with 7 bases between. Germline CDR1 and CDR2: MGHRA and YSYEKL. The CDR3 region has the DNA TGCGCCAGCAGCCAAGAGCTAAAGAACACCATATATTTT. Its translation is CASSQELKNTIYF.

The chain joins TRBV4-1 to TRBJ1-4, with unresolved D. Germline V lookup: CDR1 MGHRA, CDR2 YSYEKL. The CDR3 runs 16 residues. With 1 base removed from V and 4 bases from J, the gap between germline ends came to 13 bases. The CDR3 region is CASSQGTGKDNEKLFF. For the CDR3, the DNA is TGCGCCAGCAGCCAAGGTACCGGCAAGGATAATGAAAAACTGTTTTTT.

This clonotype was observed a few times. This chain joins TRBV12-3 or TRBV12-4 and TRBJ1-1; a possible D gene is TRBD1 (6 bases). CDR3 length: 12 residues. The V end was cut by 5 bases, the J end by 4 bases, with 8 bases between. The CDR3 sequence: CASSRTVTEAFF. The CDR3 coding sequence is TGTGCCAGCAGTCGGACAGTCACTGAAGCTTTCTTT.

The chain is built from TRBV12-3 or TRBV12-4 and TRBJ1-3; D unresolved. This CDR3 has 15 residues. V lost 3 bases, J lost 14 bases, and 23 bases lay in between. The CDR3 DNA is TGTGCCAGCAGTTTGAGGGCTAAAAGTGGAAACACGCTATATTTT. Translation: CASSLRAKSGNTLYF.

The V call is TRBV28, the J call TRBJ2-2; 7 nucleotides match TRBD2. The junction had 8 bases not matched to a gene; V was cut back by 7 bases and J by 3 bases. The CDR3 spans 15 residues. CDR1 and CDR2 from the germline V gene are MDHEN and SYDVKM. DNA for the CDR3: TGTGCCAGCAAGTTGGGCGGGGGATACACCGGGGAGCTGTTTTTT. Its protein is CASKLGGGYTGELFF.